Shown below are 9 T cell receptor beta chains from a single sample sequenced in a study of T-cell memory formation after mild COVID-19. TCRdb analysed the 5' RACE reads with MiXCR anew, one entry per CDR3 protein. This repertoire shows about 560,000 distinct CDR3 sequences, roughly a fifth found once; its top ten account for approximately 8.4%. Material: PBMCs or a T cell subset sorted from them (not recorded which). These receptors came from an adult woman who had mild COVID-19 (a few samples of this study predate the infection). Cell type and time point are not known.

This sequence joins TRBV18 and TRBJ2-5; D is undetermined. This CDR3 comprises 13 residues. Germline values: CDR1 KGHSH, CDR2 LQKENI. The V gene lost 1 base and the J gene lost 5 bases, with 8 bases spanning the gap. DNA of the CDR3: TGTGCCAGCTCACCACGTGAGGCTGAGACCCAGTACTTC. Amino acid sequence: CASSPREAETQYF.

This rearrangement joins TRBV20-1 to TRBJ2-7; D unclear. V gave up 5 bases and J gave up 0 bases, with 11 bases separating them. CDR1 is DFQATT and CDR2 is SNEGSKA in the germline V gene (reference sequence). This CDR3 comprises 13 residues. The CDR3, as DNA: TGCAGTGCTGCCGGACCGTACTCCTACGAGCAGTACTTC. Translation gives CSAAGPYSYEQYF.

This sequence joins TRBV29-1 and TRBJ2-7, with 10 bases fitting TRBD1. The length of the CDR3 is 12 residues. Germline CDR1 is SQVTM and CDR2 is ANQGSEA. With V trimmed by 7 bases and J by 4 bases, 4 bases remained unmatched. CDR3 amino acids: CSGGTGVYEQYF. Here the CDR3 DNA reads TGCAGCGGGGGGACAGGGGTGTACGAGCAGTACTTC.

The CDR3 nucleotides read TGCGCCAGCAGCCAAGATTGGGGACAGGATGCTTTTTATAGCAATCAGCCCCAGCATTTT. As protein: CASSQDWGQDAFYSNQPQHF. The chain recombines TRBV4-3 with TRBJ1-5; 8 positions agree with TRBD1. The length of the CDR3 is 20 residues. Germline loops: CDR1 LGHNA, CDR2 YSLEER. The V and J ends lost 0 bases and 0 bases, in that order; junction bases with no gene match: 13.

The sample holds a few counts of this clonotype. This CDR3 reads CATSDLRAGVDEQFF. In DNA form, the CDR3 reads TGTGCCACCAGTGATTTGCGGGCGGGGGTCGATGAGCAGTTCTTC. This sequence joins TRBV24-1 and TRBJ2-1; 7 nucleotides agree with TRBD2. J lost 8 bases, V lost 0 bases, and 6 bases had no gene match. The germline V gene encodes CDR1 KGHDR and CDR2 SFDVKD. The CDR3 has 15 amino acids.

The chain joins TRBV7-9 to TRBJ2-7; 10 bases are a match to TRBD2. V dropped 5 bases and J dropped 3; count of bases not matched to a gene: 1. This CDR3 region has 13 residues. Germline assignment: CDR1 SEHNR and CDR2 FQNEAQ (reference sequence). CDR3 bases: TGTGCCAGCAGCGGACTAGCGGTCTACGAGCAGTACTTC. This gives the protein CASSGLAVYEQYF.

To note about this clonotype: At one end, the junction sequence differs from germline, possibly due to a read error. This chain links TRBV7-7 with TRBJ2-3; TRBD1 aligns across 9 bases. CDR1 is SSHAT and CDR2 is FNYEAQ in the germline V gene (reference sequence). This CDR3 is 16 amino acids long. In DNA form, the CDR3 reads TGTGCTAGCAGCTCGGGGGGAGACAGGGGGTCCGACACGCAGTATTTT. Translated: CASSSGGDRGSDTQYF.

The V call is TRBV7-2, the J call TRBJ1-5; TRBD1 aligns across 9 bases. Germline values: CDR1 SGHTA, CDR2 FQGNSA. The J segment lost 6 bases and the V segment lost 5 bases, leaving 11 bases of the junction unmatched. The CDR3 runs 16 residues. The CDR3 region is CASSKLPPGQGQPQHF. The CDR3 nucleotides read TGTGCCAGCAGCAAATTACCCCCGGGACAGGGTCAGCCCCAGCATTTT.

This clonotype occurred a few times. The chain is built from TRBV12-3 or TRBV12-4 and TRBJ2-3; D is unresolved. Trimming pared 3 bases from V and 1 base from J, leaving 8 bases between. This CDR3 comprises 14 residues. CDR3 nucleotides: TGTGCCAGCAGTTTTGGCAGAGGCACAGATACGCAGTATTTT. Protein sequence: CASSFGRGTDTQYF.